This TCR beta chain is from a study of blood T cell repertoires in COVID-19. A few counts support this clone. In the authors' methods: Amplification of reference gene primers provided the estimated nucleated cell counts. Using immunoSEQ multiplex PCR, the repertoire was profiled, and TCRdb retains in-frame clones only, with some absent. V and J calls and clone size are those listed in that table; D and trimming were worked out from the DNA. The table has roughly 350,000 clones, 88% seen once. This receptor was taken from a woman in her seventies with COVID-19, enrolled during active disease. Sequencing was carried out using peripheral blood.

CDR3 nucleotide sequence: TGTGCCTGGAGTGGCAGGGTGAATTCACCCCTCCACTTT. This sequence encodes CAWSGRVNSPLHF. This chain connects TRBV30 to TRBJ1-6; D may be TRBD1 (5 bases). The V end was cut by 1 base, the J end by 7 bases, with 8 bases between. Germline loops: CDR1 GTSNPN, CDR2 SVGIG (reference sequence). CDR3 size: 13 residues.